This T cell receptor beta chain comes out of a study of CD8+ T cells in alopecia areata. Across the study: For the treated group, dosing was oral tofacitinib at 5 to 10 mg twice daily. The protocol delivered tofacitinib for 6 to 18 months, then withdrew it for 6 months.

Germline CDR1 and CDR2: SGHTA and FQGNSA. V dropped 2 bases and J dropped 1 base, with 12 bases sitting between them. This CDR3 comprises 16 residues. There are a few counts of this clone. Its antigen remains unknown. Noted treatment: oral pan-JAK inhibitor, 5-10 mg twice daily. PBMCs were stained for CD3, CD4 and CD8, and CD4+ and CD8+ T cells were sorted. Study-level points and caveats: Clonality in lesional scalp, especially alopecia totalis/universalis, exceeded that of normal scalp.

After isolation, RNA underwent reverse transcription to generate cDNA as the sequencing template. The method was immunoSEQ multiplex PCR; TCRdb's version includes in-frame clones alone and lacks a portion of them. Here the sample spans roughly 200,000 clones, 35% to 40% being singletons. Here the sequenced sample was CD4+ T cells sorted from blood, taken at approximately week 30, from a patient treated with tofacitinib. The genes are TRBV7-2 and TRBJ1-5, with unresolved D. This receptor was taken from a human donor with alopecia areata. Here the CDR3 reads CASSLFYGLSNQPQHF. The CDR3 DNA sequence: TGTGCCAGCAGCTTATTTTACGGGCTGAGCAATCAGCCCCAGCATTTT.